One sample yielded the 26 T cell receptor beta chains listed below, sequenced in a study of shared T cell receptors in the human thymus. TCRdb's table, derived via immunoSEQ multiplex PCR, lists solely in-frame clones and lacks some. Seen here are roughly 660,000 clones, approximately 88% observed once, and the top ten hold 0.01%. The same data also went into a second study, on human thymus T cells.

The sequencing input was thymocytes. These receptors all stem from a boy younger than two with a congenital heart defect.

The chain is built from TRBV28 and TRBJ2-1; 7 bases line up with TRBD2. V was clipped by 2 bases and J by 10 bases; unmatched bases: 2. The CDR3 sequence is 12 residues long. The germline CDR1 and CDR2 sequences are MDHEN and SYDVKM. The CDR3 DNA sequence: TGTGCCAGCAGTTTAAGCGGGGAAGAGCAGTTCTTC. Translated, it gives CASSLSGEEQFF.

The rearrangement joins TRBV27 to TRBJ1-2; unclear D gene. This CDR3 is 13 amino acids long. V lost 4 bases to trimming and J lost 5 bases, with 11 bases between them. The germline gives CDR1 MNHEY, CDR2 SMNVEV (reference sequence). CDR3 amino acids: CASSSARGYGYTF. CDR3 sequence (DNA): TGTGCCAGCAGTTCGGCTAGAGGTTATGGCTACACCTTC.

V is TRBV5-4 and J is TRBJ2-3; TRBD2 matches 15 bases. J was trimmed by 0 bases and V by 4 bases; bases with no gene match: 6. CDR3 length: 18 amino acids. Germline CDR1 reads SGHNT; CDR2 reads YYREEE (reference sequence). The CDR3 spells CASSRGLAGGLSTDTQYF. CDR3 DNA: TGTGCCAGCAGCCGAGGACTAGCGGGAGGGCTGAGCACAGATACGCAGTATTTT.

The chain carries TRBV6-1 and TRBJ2-3, with D hard to call. CDR1 and CDR2 (germline): MNHNS, SASEGT. The CDR3 spans 17 residues. Trimming took off 1 base at V and 0 bases at J, with 14 bases between the two ends. CDR3 DNA: TGTGCCAGCAGTGAAGTTGGGCGAAGTCAGAGCACAGATACGCAGTATTTT. It translates to CASSEVGRSQSTDTQYF.

V and J are TRBV5-1 and TRBJ2-7, with 7 nucleotides matching TRBD2. V was pared by 1 base and J by 6 bases, with 22 bases of the junction left unmatched. This CDR3 region has 19 residues. The V gene's germline CDR1 is SGHRS and CDR2 YFSETQ. CDR3 loop: CASSLLGEAGKPPSGEQYF. DNA for the CDR3: TGCGCCAGCAGCTTGTTGGGCGAAGCGGGAAAGCCACCTAGCGGCGAGCAGTACTTC.

Concerning this clone itself: One end of the junction does not line up with germline, which may come from a read error. Other DNA sequences within the sample encode an identical CDR3. J is TRBJ1-5 and V is TRBV28; TRBD1 is a possible D gene (6 bases). The CDR3 is 16 amino acids. The germline V gene has CDR1 MDHEN and CDR2 SYDVKM. The CDR3 DNA follows: TGTGCCAGCAGTTTATCCCACAGGGCCAGCAATCAGCCCCAACATTTT. Protein sequence: CASSLSHRASNQPQHF.

The chain employs TRBV6-1 and TRBJ1-5, with a tentative D call TRBD1 (5 bases). Trimming cost V 1 base and J 2 bases, with 15 bases left between them. Germline V gives CDR1 MNHNS, CDR2 SASEGT. This CDR3 is built from 17 residues. This CDR3 is CASSEVSRVSGNQPQHF. The CDR3 region has the DNA TGTGCCAGCAGTGAAGTCAGCAGGGTGAGTGGCAATCAGCCCCAGCATTTT.

This clone has just one count. The chain is built from TRBV27 and TRBJ2-7, with 11 bases lining up with TRBD2. This CDR3 contains 15 residues. Trimming at V came to 3 bases and at J to 4 bases, leaving 5 bases not matched to a gene. Per germline, CDR1 MNHEY and CDR2 SMNVEV (reference sequence). The CDR3 DNA reads TGTGCCAGCAGTTTGAGGGGACTAGCGGATTACGAGCAGTACTTC. Translating it yields CASSLRGLADYEQYF.

The J gene is TRBJ1-2, the V gene TRBV4-2; TRBD1 matches at 10 bases. Per germline, CDR1 LGHNA and CDR2 YNFKEQ. The CDR3 has 19 amino acids. Unmatched junction bases numbered 16, after V lost 0 bases and J lost 6 bases. The CDR3 DNA is TGTGCCAGCAGCCAAGATTCTAGGACAGGGGGACCAACTGGGGATGGCTACACCTTC. Amino acids: CASSQDSRTGGPTGDGYTF.

This clone came up once. V gene TRBV4-2 combines with J gene TRBJ2-5; 9 bases align to TRBD2. The J segment lost 4 bases and the V segment lost 3 bases, leaving 9 bases of the junction unmatched. The CDR3 extends over 16 amino acids. Germline V gene lookup returns CDR1 LGHNA and CDR2 YNFKEQ. Here the CDR3 reads CASSHGGGRGGETQYF. CDR3 nucleotides: TGTGCCAGCAGCCATGGCGGCGGGAGGGGTGGAGAGACCCAGTACTTC.

Only a few counts were recorded for this clone. This chain connects TRBV6-5 to TRBJ2-7, with 10 bases fitting TRBD1. The CDR3 spans 16 residues. Germline V gene sequence: CDR1 MNHEY, CDR2 SVGAGI. Trimming removed 2 bases from V and 4 bases from J; junction bases left unmatched: 8. The DNA for the CDR3 is TGTGCCAGCAGTTACGCCCAGGGGACAGGGGTGTACGAGCAGTACTTC. The encoded protein is CASSYAQGTGVYEQYF.

As for this clone: At the DNA level, this CDR3 is encoded by other sequences in the same sample as well. The rearrangement joins TRBV9 to TRBJ2-1; TRBD2 matches at 10 bases. The V segment lost 4 bases and the J segment 4 bases; nucleotides outside the gene matches: 5. The CDR3 is 15 amino acids. Per germline, CDR1 SGDLS and CDR2 YYNGEE. The CDR3 loop is CASSPRTSGYNEQFF. The CDR3 coding sequence is TGTGCCAGCAGCCCCCGGACTAGCGGTTACAATGAGCAGTTCTTC. Drawing the rest from reference TRBV9 and TRBJ2-1, the complete variable domain is DSGVTQTPKHLITATGQRVTLRCSPRSGDLSVYWYQQSLDQGLQFLIQYYNGEERAKGNILERFSAQQFPDLHSELNLSSLELGDSALYFCASSPRTSGYNEQFFGPGTRLTVL.

This sequence joins TRBV10-2 and TRBJ2-7; D is undetermined. This CDR3 is 12 amino acids long. The V gene lost 8 bases and the J gene lost 6 bases, with 14 bases spanning the gap. Germline V gives CDR1 WSHSY, CDR2 SAAADI. Written as DNA, the CDR3 is TGCGCCAGCGGATTGACCGGCGGCGAGCAGTACTTC. Translation: CASGLTGGEQYF.

V and J are TRBV7-3 and TRBJ1-1; D might be TRBD1 (6 bases). In germline, CDR1 is SGHTA, CDR2 FQGTGA. Trimming stripped 5 bases from V and 4 bases from J, with 11 bases between. This CDR3 is 13 amino acids long. The CDR3 DNA reads TGTGCCAGCAGCACACAGGGTACCACTGAAGCTTTCTTT. Translating it yields CASSTQGTTEAFF.

The table lists this clone with a few counts. The J gene is TRBJ1-4, the V gene TRBV2; the match to TRBD1 covers 10 bases. Trimming cost V 6 bases and J 2 bases; bases outside gene matches: 21. The CDR3 sequence is 21 residues long. The germline V gene encodes CDR1 SNHLY and CDR2 FYNNEI. CDR3 loop: CASRATGGPIVRRRTNEKLFF. CDR3 DNA: TGTGCCAGCAGGGCGACAGGGGGCCCGATTGTTCGACGGCGGACTAATGAAAAACTGTTTTTT.

Written as DNA, the CDR3 is TGCGCCAGCAGCCTCAATTCAGGGACTAGCTGGAGCGGGACAGATACGCAGTATTTT. Translation: CASSLNSGTSWSGTDTQYF. This chain uses TRBV4-3 with TRBJ2-3; 9 bases are shared with TRBD2. The CDR3 spans 19 residues. The trim removed 4 bases at V and 3 bases at J, leaving 17 bases unmatched. CDR1 and CDR2 (germline): LGHNA, YSLEER.

Worth noting for this clone: This same CDR3 is encoded by further DNA sequences in the sample. The gene calls are TRBV30 and TRBJ2-7; D perhaps matches TRBD2 (6 bases). The germline gives CDR1 GTSNPN, CDR2 SVGIG (reference sequence). With 0 bases removed from V and 6 bases from J, the gap between germline ends came to 6 bases. This CDR3 contains 11 residues. The CDR3 sequence: CAWSVGGEQYF. For the CDR3, the DNA is TGTGCCTGGAGTGTGGGGGGCGAGCAGTACTTC.

The gene calls are TRBV27 and TRBJ2-2; 12 nucleotides line up with TRBD2. With V trimmed by 5 bases and J by 8 bases, 12 bases remained unmatched. This CDR3 comprises 17 residues. Germline V lookup: CDR1 MNHEY, CDR2 SMNVEV (reference sequence). CDR3 protein: CASSPDGASGRVGELFF. In nucleotides, the CDR3 is TGTGCCAGCAGTCCGGACGGGGCTAGCGGGAGGGTGGGGGAGCTGTTTTTT.

The rearrangement joins TRBV7-2 to TRBJ1-3; 7 positions agree with TRBD1. This CDR3 is built from 15 residues. Germline V gene data show CDR1 as SGHTA and CDR2 as FQGNSA. J was trimmed by 4 bases and V by 8 bases; bases with no gene match: 11. CDR3 residues: CASPLPRGYGNTIYF. DNA of the CDR3: TGTGCCAGCCCCCTCCCCAGGGGGTACGGAAACACCATATATTTT.

The chain couples TRBV7-2 to TRBJ2-1; 10 bases line up with TRBD2. The CDR3 length is 15 residues. V lost 5 bases, J lost 4 bases, and 5 bases stayed unmatched. In germline, CDR1 is SGHTA, CDR2 FQGNSA. In DNA form, the CDR3 reads TGTGCCAGCAGCAAGTCTAGCGGGAGTTACAATGAGCAGTTCTTC. This encodes CASSKSSGSYNEQFF.

The chain combines TRBV6-1 with TRBJ2-1; D is ambiguous. Trimming removed 7 bases from V and 1 base from J, with 14 bases in between. The CDR3 covers 15 residues. CDR1 is MNHNS and CDR2 is SASEGT in the germline V gene. The CDR3 loop is CASTPDLGSYNEQFF. The DNA of the CDR3 is TGTGCCAGCACCCCCGACTTGGGTTCCTACAATGAGCAGTTCTTC.

This clone was observed a handful of times. The chain employs TRBV14 and TRBJ2-1; D remains ambiguous. The CDR3 length is 14 residues. From germline, CDR1 is SGHDN and CDR2 FVKESK. The V gene lost 0 bases and the J gene lost 7 bases, with 10 bases spanning the gap. The CDR3 sequence: CASSQDPLINEQFF. The CDR3 DNA is TGTGCCAGCAGCCAAGACCCGCTAATTAATGAGCAGTTCTTC.

V usage is TRBV10-3 and J usage is TRBJ2-3; D remains ambiguous. CDR1 and CDR2 from the germline V gene are ENHRY and SYGVKD. This CDR3 has 14 residues. V lost 6 bases and J lost 3, with 13 bases in between. DNA for the CDR3: TGTGCCATCAGCCCACAGATAACGACAGATACGCAGTATTTT. This gives the protein CAISPQITTDTQYF.

This clone has just one count. In DNA, the CDR3 is TGTGCCAGCAGTTTAGGGACAGGGGAGAACACTGAAGCTTTCTTT. Its protein is CASSLGTGENTEAFF. The chain couples TRBV27 to TRBJ1-1, with 10 positions matching TRBD1. CDR1 and CDR2 (germline): MNHEY, SMNVEV (reference sequence). This CDR3 is built from 15 residues. V was clipped by 2 bases and J by 1 base; unmatched bases: 1.

The genes are TRBV28 and TRBJ1-5; 9 bases agree with TRBD1. CDR3 size: 15 residues. V dropped 7 bases and J dropped 4; count of bases not matched to a gene: 8. CDR1 is MDHEN and CDR2 is SYDVKM in the germline V gene. As DNA, the CDR3 is TGTGCCAGCACCCAAAGGACAGGGGAGAATCAGCCCCAGCATTTT. This sequence encodes CASTQRTGENQPQHF.

This chain connects TRBV18 to TRBJ2-5; 7 bases map to TRBD1. CDR3 length: 13 amino acids. Germline CDR1 KGHSH, CDR2 LQKENI. The trim removed 6 bases at V and 5 bases at J, leaving 6 bases unmatched. The chain's CDR3 is CASSPGTEETQYF. The CDR3 DNA follows: TGTGCCAGCTCTCCCGGGACAGAGGAGACCCAGTACTTC.